The 2 T cell receptor beta chains listed next were all sequenced from one sample in a study of blood T cell repertoires in COVID-19 (dated by TCRdb to the early 2020s). Library prep was done by the immunoSEQ multiplex PCR assay. TCRdb mirrors the immuneACCESS table, restricted to in-frame sequences. Some clones are absent from its copies; in checked studies, under half trace to an unresolved V gene, and the reason for the others is unknown. The sample table contains 150,000 to 200,000 clones; only one count was recorded for 83% of them. Over 2% of the sample comes from the top ten. The sample taken for sequencing was peripheral blood. Source of these receptors: a woman older than 75 with acute or convalescent COVID-19.

This chain connects TRBV12-3 or TRBV12-4 to TRBJ1-5; the D is unclear. The V end was cut by 3 bases, the J end by 7 bases, with 10 bases between. The CDR3 loop spans 13 amino acids. The CDR3, as DNA: TGTGCCAGCAGTTTGACGACAAGCCAGCCCCAGCATTTT. It is translated as CASSLTTSQPQHF.

This chain joins TRBV7-2 and TRBJ2-3, with a weak D call TRBD2 (5 bases). CDR1 is SGHTA and CDR2 is FQGNSA in the germline V gene. V was trimmed by 0 bases and J by 2 bases, leaving 18 bases between them. The CDR3 is 18 amino acids. This CDR3 reads CASSLAPTRVPLTDTQYF. CDR3 sequence (DNA): TGTGCCAGCAGCTTAGCCCCCACTAGAGTGCCGCTCACAGATACGCAGTATTTT.